One and the same sample provided the 29 T cell receptor beta chains below, sequenced in a study of response to subunit inactivated influenza vaccine. TCRdb reprocessed the RT-PCR reads via MiXCR and lists one record per CDR3 protein. Among around 850,000 distinct CDR3 sequences listed, about a fifth were seen once. This sample comprised PBMCs from blood, obtained 5 days after vaccination. The receptors were sampled from a man between 50 and 59 years old who received an inactivated influenza vaccine.

J is TRBJ2-2 and V is TRBV20-1; D might be TRBD1 or TRBD2, each matching 6 bases. V was clipped by 7 bases and J by 4 bases, with 10 bases between them. CDR3 size: 12 residues. The V gene's germline CDR1 is DFQATT and CDR2 SNEGSKA (reference sequence). For the CDR3, the DNA is TGCAGTGGAGGGGGGTTCACCGGGGAGCTGTTTTTT. Translation: CSGGGFTGELFF.

This clonotype was detected a few times. V and J are TRBV20-1 and TRBJ2-2; 13 positions match TRBD2. This CDR3 region has 15 residues. Germline CDR1 and CDR2: DFQATT and SNEGSKA (reference sequence). V trimming: 5 bases; J trimming: 7 bases; junction bases outside the gene matches: 7. The CDR3 nucleotides read TGCAGTGCTTCACCACTAGCGGGAGGGCACGGGGAGCTGTTTTTT. Protein: CSASPLAGGHGELFF.

This clonotype was detected only a few times. The gene calls are TRBV20-1 and TRBJ2-5, with TRBD2 matching 9 bases. This CDR3 spans 16 amino acids. Germline V gene lookup returns CDR1 DFQATT and CDR2 SNEGSKA (reference sequence). The V gene end was trimmed by 1 base and the J gene end by 2 bases; junction bases not matched to a gene: 8. CDR3 residues: CSARAALLAGQETQYF. The CDR3 DNA reads TGCAGTGCTAGAGCAGCGTTACTAGCGGGTCAAGAGACCCAGTACTTC.

CDR3 sequence: CASSYCDRTDNQPQHF. The CDR3 DNA follows: TGTGCCAGCAGTTACTGTGACCGGACTGACAATCAGCCCCAGCATTTT. This chain joins TRBV6-5 and TRBJ1-5; D unresolved. The V gene's germline CDR1 is MNHEY and CDR2 SVGAGI. This CDR3 region has 16 residues. V was pared by 1 base and J by 3 bases, with 13 bases between.

In this sample, this clonotype turned up once. This rearrangement joins TRBV7-2 to TRBJ2-3, with a weak D call TRBD2 (5 bases). This CDR3 is built from 15 residues. CDR1 and CDR2 from the germline V gene are SGHTA and FQGNSA. Deletions cut 2 bases from V and 1 base from J, with 10 bases between. CDR3: CASSLIAIGTDTQYF. In DNA form, the CDR3 reads TGTGCCAGCAGCTTAATAGCGATTGGCACAGATACGCAGTATTTT.

This clonotype showed up just a few times. V is TRBV5-4 and J is TRBJ2-1, with 13 bases that match TRBD2. Per the germline V gene, CDR1 is SGHNT and CDR2 is YYREEE (reference sequence). This CDR3 region has 19 residues. Trimming removed 0 bases from V and 2 bases from J; junction bases left unmatched: 8. The CDR3 loop reads CASSLAPGLAGRPYNEQFF. CDR3 in DNA: TGTGCCAGCAGCTTGGCACCGGGACTAGCGGGAAGGCCCTACAATGAGCAGTTCTTC.

This clonotype was recorded a few times. V usage is TRBV6-1 and J usage is TRBJ2-3; no firm D call. V was pared by 2 bases and J by 1 base, with 7 bases between. Germline V gene lookup returns CDR1 MNHNS and CDR2 SASEGT. The CDR3 runs to 14 residues. CDR3 residues: CASSERAGTDTQYF. The CDR3 DNA sequence: TGTGCCAGCAGTGAAAGGGCGGGCACAGATACGCAGTATTTT.

J is TRBJ2-3 and V is TRBV10-3; TRBD2 is a possible D gene (6 bases). V was cut by 0 bases and J by 3 bases, with 13 bases left in between. CDR3 length: 16 residues. Germline V CDR1 and CDR2: ENHRY, SYGVKD. For the CDR3, the DNA is TGTGCCATCAGTGAGTCAATTGGCAGCGGGACAGATACGCAGTATTTT. As protein: CAISESIGSGTDTQYF.

This clonotype turned up a few times. This chain uses TRBV10-3 with TRBJ2-4; TRBD2 aligns across 7 bases. The germline V gene has CDR1 ENHRY and CDR2 SYGVKD. The junction had 7 bases not matched to a gene; V was cut back by 6 bases and J by 5 bases. The CDR3 is made up of 14 amino acids. The chain's CDR3 is CAISPSTSQNIQYF. CDR3 bases: TGTGCCATCAGCCCGTCGACTAGCCAAAACATTCAGTACTTC.

The rearrangement joins TRBV11-1 to TRBJ2-5; 7 nucleotides agree with TRBD2. This CDR3 has 15 amino acids. Looked up from germline, CDR1 is SGHAT and CDR2 is FQDESV (reference sequence). V shed 1 base and J 4 bases; nucleotides not matched to a gene: 6. The CDR3 region has the DNA TGTGCCAGCAGCTTAGAGACTAGCCGACTAGAGACCCAGTACTTC. It codes for CASSLETSRLETQYF.

This clonotype was found many times. The chain carries TRBV12-3 or TRBV12-4 and TRBJ2-1; the match to TRBD2 covers 7 bases. The trim removed 5 bases at V and 5 bases at J, leaving 12 bases unmatched. The CDR3 contains 16 residues. CDR3 region: CASSPALREVNNEQFF. In DNA form, the CDR3 reads TGTGCCAGCAGTCCCGCTTTACGGGAGGTCAACAATGAGCAGTTCTTC.

The rearrangement joins TRBV7-9 to TRBJ2-7; no firm D call. The CDR3 is 14 residues long. Trimming took off 10 bases at V and 5 bases at J, with 21 bases between the two ends. Germline CDR1 SEHNR, CDR2 FQNEAQ (reference sequence). CDR3 in amino acids: CATQRVLPFDEQYF. CDR3 sequence (DNA): TGTGCCACCCAACGGGTTTTACCCTTCGACGAGCAGTACTTC.

This clonotype was seen a few times. The chain is built from TRBV12-3 or TRBV12-4 and TRBJ2-3; 7 nucleotides agree with TRBD2. The V and J ends lost 6 bases and 1 base, in that order; junction bases with no gene match: 7. CDR3 length: 15 residues. The CDR3 DNA reads as TGTGCCAGCAGACCCTGGGGGGGGGGCACAGATACGCAGTATTTT. It translates to CASRPWGGGTDTQYF.

This chain uses TRBV9 with TRBJ2-1; TRBD2 aligns across 8 bases. Losses at the gene ends were 0 bases for V and 4 bases for J; bases not matched to a gene: 6. This CDR3 has 16 residues. Germline assignment: CDR1 SGDLS and CDR2 YYNGEE. Here the CDR3 reads CASSVDGASGYNEQFF. For the CDR3, the DNA is TGTGCCAGCAGCGTAGACGGGGCTAGCGGGTACAATGAGCAGTTCTTC.

The chain links TRBV25-1 to TRBJ2-1; D remains unclear. V shed 7 bases and J shed 4 bases, with 5 bases lying between them. The germline V gene encodes CDR1 MGHDK and CDR2 SYGVNS. This CDR3 comprises 11 residues. The CDR3 bases are TGTGCCAGCACAAAATACAATGAGCAGTTCTTC. Its protein is CASTKYNEQFF.

This clonotype appeared a few times. V is TRBV15 and J is TRBJ2-3, with TRBD2 matching 12 bases. The trim removed 5 bases at V and 2 bases at J, leaving 5 bases unmatched. The CDR3 length is 16 residues. Germline CDR1 is LNHNV and CDR2 is YYDKDF (reference sequence). CDR3 sequence (DNA): TGTGCCACCAGCCGACTAGCGGGGGTTACCACAGATACGCAGTATTTT. This sequence encodes CATSRLAGVTTDTQYF.

This clonotype was seen a few times. The chain links TRBV18 to TRBJ2-5; D gene unclear. Trimming cost V 3 bases and J 5 bases, with 7 bases left between them. The CDR3 totals 12 residues. CDR1 and CDR2 from the germline V gene are KGHSH and LQKENI. CDR3 in amino acids: CASSPNSETQYF. CDR3 nucleotide sequence: TGTGCCAGCTCACCTAATTCGGAGACCCAGTACTTC.

This clonotype appeared a few times. The chain uses TRBV6-1 and TRBJ2-5; 7 nucleotides match TRBD1. The CDR3 sequence is 14 residues long. Germline V gene lookup returns CDR1 MNHNS and CDR2 SASEGT. The ends lost 6 bases at V and 4 bases at J; junction bases unmatched: 8. The CDR3 DNA reads as TGTGCCAGCAGATTGACAGGGATGATAGAGACCCAGTACTTC. Its protein is CASRLTGMIETQYF.

Only a few counts were recorded for this clonotype. Written as DNA, the CDR3 is TGTGCCAGCGGTACGTGGGACAGAGACTACGAGCAGTACTTC. Translation gives CASGTWDRDYEQYF. This sequence joins TRBV25-1 and TRBJ2-7; 7 bases align to TRBD1. CDR1 is MGHDK, CDR2 SYGVNS, per germline. J lost 3 bases, V lost 8 bases, and 10 bases had no gene match. The CDR3 extends over 14 amino acids.

This clonotype was seen more than once but under ten times. V gene TRBV7-9 combines with J gene TRBJ2-3; D unresolved. The germline CDR1 and CDR2 sequences are SEHNR and FQNEAQ (reference sequence). The CDR3 runs 12 residues. V was trimmed by 11 bases and J by 4 bases, leaving 13 bases between them. CDR3 sequence reads: CALKAGADTQYF. The CDR3 DNA reads TGTGCCCTCAAGGCCGGCGCAGATACGCAGTATTTT.

In DNA form, the CDR3 reads TGCGCCAGCACGTGGCTAGCGGGGGACGGGACAGATACGCAGTATTTT. It translates to CASTWLAGDGTDTQYF. V usage is TRBV5-1 and J usage is TRBJ2-3; 10 bases are shared with TRBD2. The CDR3 spans 16 residues. V gave up 6 bases and J gave up 3 bases; unmatched junction bases: 10. Germline V gene lookup returns CDR1 SGHRS and CDR2 YFSETQ.

This clonotype was observed at least ten times. The rearrangement links TRBV7-3 to TRBJ1-1; tentative D call: TRBD1 (5 bases). This CDR3 contains 13 residues. Germline lookup yields CDR1 SGHTA and CDR2 FQGTGA. V lost 4 bases, J lost 4 bases, and 10 bases lay in between. The CDR3 protein is CASSSQGGTEAFF. The CDR3 bases are TGTGCCAGCAGCTCTCAGGGTGGCACTGAAGCTTTCTTT.

Only a few counts were recorded for this clonotype. The CDR3 sequence: CASSLYGLNTEAFF. The CDR3 region has the DNA TGTGCCAGCAGTTTATACGGCTTAAACACTGAAGCTTTCTTT. The chain recombines TRBV12-3 or TRBV12-4 with TRBJ1-1; D is ambiguous. The CDR3 runs to 14 residues. V lost 2 bases, J lost 2 bases, and 9 bases lay in between.

The chain carries TRBV30 and TRBJ2-7; the D gene is possibly TRBD1 (6 bases). V was shortened by 2 bases and J by 4 bases, with 12 bases between the two germline ends. CDR1 and CDR2 from the germline V gene are GTSNPN and SVGIG (reference sequence). This CDR3 contains 13 residues. Here the CDR3 DNA reads TGTGCCTGGAGTACCGGACAGATGTACGAGCAGTACTTC. This codes for CAWSTGQMYEQYF.

This clonotype was observed at least ten times. The chain recombines TRBV29-1 with TRBJ2-7; tentatively, D is TRBD2 (5 bases). CDR1 is SQVTM, CDR2 ANQGSEA, per germline. This CDR3 has 17 amino acids. V was cut by 1 base and J by 5 bases, with 24 bases left in between. The CDR3 region is CSVEVGWCGPRFHEQYF. The CDR3 nucleotides are TGCAGCGTTGAAGTTGGATGGTGCGGGCCCCGTTTCCACGAGCAGTACTTC.

This chain uses TRBV12-3 or TRBV12-4 with TRBJ2-5; 14 positions agree with TRBD2. This CDR3 has 16 residues. Unmatched junction bases numbered 10, after V lost 4 bases and J lost 9 bases. The CDR3 bases are TGTGCCAGCAGTTCCGGGACTAGCGGGGGTAAAGCGGCCCAGTACTTC. Translated: CASSSGTSGGKAAQYF.

The chain recombines TRBV19 with TRBJ1-2; 7 nucleotides match TRBD1. V lost 6 bases, J lost 8 bases, and 9 bases stayed unmatched. Germline V lookup: CDR1 LNHDA, CDR2 SQIVND (reference sequence). The CDR3 spans 13 residues. The CDR3 spells CASREDRLGGYTF. The CDR3 coding sequence is TGTGCCAGTAGGGAGGACAGGTTGGGAGGCTACACCTTC.

This chain uses TRBV24-1 with TRBJ2-2; D uncertain. Looked up from germline, CDR1 is KGHDR and CDR2 is SFDVKD. Trimming took 4 bases from V and 4 from J, leaving 6 bases between them. The CDR3 extends over 13 amino acids. For the CDR3, the DNA is TGTGCCACCAGTGAGTACACCACCGGGGAGCTGTTTTTT. This codes for CATSEYTTGELFF.

The chain recombines TRBV1 with TRBJ2-3. TRBV1 is a pseudogene segment. The CDR3 spans 16 residues. The CDR3 sequence is CTSSQDKNPSTDTQYF. The CDR3, as DNA: TGCACCAGCAGCCAAGATAAGAATCCTAGCACAGATACGCAGTATTTT.